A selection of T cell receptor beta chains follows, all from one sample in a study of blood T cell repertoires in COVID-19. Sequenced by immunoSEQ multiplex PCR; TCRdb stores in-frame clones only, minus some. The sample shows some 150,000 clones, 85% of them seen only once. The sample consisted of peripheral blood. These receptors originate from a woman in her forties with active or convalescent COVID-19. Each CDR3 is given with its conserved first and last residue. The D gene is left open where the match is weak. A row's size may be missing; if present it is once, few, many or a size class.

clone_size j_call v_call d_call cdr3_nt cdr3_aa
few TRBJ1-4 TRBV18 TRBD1 TGTGCCAGCTCACTCTCCGGGACAGGGACTGAAAAACTGTTTTTT CASSLSGTGTEKLFF
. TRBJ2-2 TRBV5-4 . TGTGCCAGCAGCCGAGGGGGTACGAACACCGGGGAGCTGTTTTTT CASSRGGTNTGELFF
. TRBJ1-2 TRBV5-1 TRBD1 TGCGCCAGCAGCTTGGGACAGGGTAACTATGGCTACACCTTC CASSLGQGNYGYTF
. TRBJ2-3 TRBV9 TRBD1 TGTGCCAGCAGCGTAGACAGGGGGCCCGCGGTAGGGTTTGGGGATACGCAGTATTTT CASSVDRGPAVGFGDTQYF
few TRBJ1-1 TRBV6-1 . TGTGCCAGCAGTGACAGGGGTACGGGGGGATGGAAAGCTTTCTTT CASSDRGTGGWKAFF
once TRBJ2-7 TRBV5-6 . TGTGCCAGCAGCTGGGACGGGGGCTCCTACGAGCAGTACTTC CASSWDGGSYEQYF
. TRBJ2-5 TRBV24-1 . TGTGCCACCAGTGATCCCACCGGGGGAAAGGAGGAGACCCAGTACTTC CATSDPTGGKEETQYF
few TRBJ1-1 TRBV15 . TGTGCCACCAGTCCAGACAGGCAGAACACTGAAGCTTTCTTT CATSPDRQNTEAFF
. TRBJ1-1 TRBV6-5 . TGTGCCAGCAGTTACTACCGGTTGAACACTGAAGCTTTCTTT CASSYYRLNTEAFF
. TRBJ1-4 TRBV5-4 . TGTGCCAGCAGTTTTACCCGTCAGGGCGCAACTAATGAAAAACTGTTTTTT CASSFTRQGATNEKLFF
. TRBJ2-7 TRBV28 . TGTGCCAGCAGTGCCCTTTGGGCGGGCTTCACCTACGAGCAGTACTTC CASSALWAGFTYEQYF
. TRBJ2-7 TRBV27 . TGTGCCAGCACCACAGGGTTAGGCTCCTACGAGCAGTACTTC CASTTGLGSYEQYF
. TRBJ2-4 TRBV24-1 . TGTGCCACCAGTCTGGCAGGGGAAAACATTCAGTACTTC CATSLAGENIQYF
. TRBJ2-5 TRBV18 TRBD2 TGTGCCAGCTCCCGATGGGCTAGCGGGGGCGGAGAGACCCAGTACTTC CASSRWASGGGETQYF
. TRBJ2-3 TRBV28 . TGTGCCAGCAGTTTACCCCAGACAGTAGATACGCAGTATTTT CASSLPQTVDTQYF
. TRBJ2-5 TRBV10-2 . TGCGCCAGCAGTTTTTCTCTGGGAGGTGGGACCCAGTACTTC CASSFSLGGGTQYF
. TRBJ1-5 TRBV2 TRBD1 TGTGCCAGCAGGGAGACAGGGGCTCAAGGGCCCCAGCATTTT CASRETGAQGPQHF
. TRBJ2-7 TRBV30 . TGTGCCTGGAGCACAGCCTACGAGCAGTACTTC CAWSTAYEQYF
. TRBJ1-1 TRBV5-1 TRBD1 TGCGCCAGCAGCGTGGACAGGGGGGGAGGCACTGAAGCTTTCTTT CASSVDRGGGTEAFF
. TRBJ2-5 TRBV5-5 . TGTGCCAGCAGCTTGTTCCGGGATCAAGAGACCCAGTACTTC CASSLFRDQETQYF
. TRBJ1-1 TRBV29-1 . TGCAGCGCGGGGTCGACAGCTTCCTTCACTGAAGCTTTCTTT CSAGSTASFTEAFF
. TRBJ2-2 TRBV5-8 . TGTGCCAGCAGCCCCGAGAGTAGCACCGGGGAGCTGTTTTTT CASSPESSTGELFF
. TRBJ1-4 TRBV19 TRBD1 TGTGCCAGTAGTATCCGGAAACAGGGGTTGAATGAAAAACTGTTTTTT CASSIRKQGLNEKLFF
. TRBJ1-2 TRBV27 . TGTGCCAGCAGTCAAGAACCGGGGGGCACCTATGGCTACACCTTC CASSQEPGGTYGYTF
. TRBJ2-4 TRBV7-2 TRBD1 TGTGCCAGCAGCTTAGGCCTGACAGGGGCTAGCAAAAACATTCAGTACTTC CASSLGLTGASKNIQYF
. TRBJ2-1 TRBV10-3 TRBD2 TGTGCCATCAGTGAGTCGAGGGCTAGCGGGGACCACAATGAGCAGTTCTTC CAISESRASGDHNEQFF
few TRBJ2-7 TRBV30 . TGTGCCTGGAGTGTAGCTGCCGTCTACGAGCAGTACTTC CAWSVAAVYEQYF
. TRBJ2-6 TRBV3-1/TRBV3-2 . TGTGCCAGCAGCCACAGGGGCTCTGGGGCCAACGTCCTGACTTTC CASSHRGSGANVLTF
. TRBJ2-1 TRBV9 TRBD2 TGTGCCAGCAATGGACTAGCGGATAACAATGAGCAGTTCTTC CASNGLADNNEQFF
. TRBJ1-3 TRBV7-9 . TGTGCCAGCAGCTTGGCACCGTCCGGAAACACCATATATTTT CASSLAPSGNTIYF
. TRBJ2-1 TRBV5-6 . TGTGCCAGCAGCCGGGATACGGAGCATTCCTTCTACAATGAGCAGTTCTTC CASSRDTEHSFYNEQFF
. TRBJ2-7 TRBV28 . TGTGCCAGCAGACCGATGGGGGACACCTACGAGCAGTACTTC CASRPMGDTYEQYF
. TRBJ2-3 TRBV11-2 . TGTGCCAGCAGACCAATCACAGGGAAGGATACGCAGTATTTT CASRPITGKDTQYF
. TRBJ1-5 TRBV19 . TGTGCCAGTAGTATTGAGGGAATGAGATGGGGCAATCAGCCCCAGCATTTT CASSIEGMRWGNQPQHF
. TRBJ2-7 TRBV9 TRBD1 TGTGCCAGCAGCGTAGAGGGGACAGGTATTTACGAGCAGTACTTC CASSVEGTGIYEQYF
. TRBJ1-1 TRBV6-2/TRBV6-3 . TGTGCCAGCAGTGAGGACAGCCCCGTGAACACTGAAGCTTTCTTT CASSEDSPVNTEAFF
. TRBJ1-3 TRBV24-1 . TGTGCCACCAGTAGCGGGGCTGGAAACACCATATATTTT CATSSGAGNTIYF
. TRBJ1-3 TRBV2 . TGTGCCATACCACAGGCCCGGTCTGGAAACACCATATATTTT CAIPQARSGNTIYF
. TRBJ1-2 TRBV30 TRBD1 TGTGCCTGGTCCGGGACAGCCTATGGCTACACCTTC CAWSGTAYGYTF
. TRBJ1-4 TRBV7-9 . TGTGCCAGCAGCTTAGCGCGGGCAGTGGGAAAACTGTTTTTT CASSLARAVGKLFF
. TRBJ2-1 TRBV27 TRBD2 TGTGCCAGCAGTTTACTTCCGGGACTAGCGGGAGGGCGTAATGAGCAGTTCTTC CASSLLPGLAGGRNEQFF
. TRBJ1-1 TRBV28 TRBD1 TGTGCCAGCAGTTCCCCTATGATCACAGGGGTCACTGAAGCTTTCTTT CASSSPMITGVTEAFF
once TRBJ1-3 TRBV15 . TGTGCCACCAGCAGAGATGTCAGTTCCTCTGGAAACACCATATATTTT CATSRDVSSSGNTIYF
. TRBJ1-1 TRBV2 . TGTGCCAGCGATTCGGGCGGGGGCTACACTGAAGCTTTCTTT CASDSGGGYTEAFF
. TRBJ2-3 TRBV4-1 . TGCGCCAGCAGCCGTGCGGGGGCCGCAGCGGCAGATACGCAGTATTTT CASSRAGAAAADTQYF
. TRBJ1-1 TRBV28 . TGTGCCAGCAGTCTCATTCAGGGGGAAGCTTTCTTT CASSLIQGEAFF